This is a list of T cell receptor beta chains from one sample in a study of cytomegalovirus exposure and HLA in healthy donors. Here immunoSEQ multiplex PCR was the method, and the copy in TCRdb shows in-frame clones only, minus some. The repertoire includes some 89,000 clones, about 85% of them detected once, and 7% to 8.5% sits in the top ten. The sample consisted of PBMCs. These TCRs come from a man in his forties in good health and CMV-seropositive. Each CDR3 is given with its conserved first and last residue. The D gene is left open where the match is weak. Clone size is shown for a subset of rows, as once, few, many or a class of expanded clone.

j_gene,v_gene,abundance,d_gene,CDR3nt,CDR3aa
TRBJ2-6,TRBV30,NA,NA,TGTGCCTGGAGTCGGCAGGTGGCCAACGTCCTGACTTTC,CAWSRQVANVLTF
TRBJ1-1,TRBV9,NA,NA,TGTGCCAGCACCCCGACAGGTGCATGGACTGAAGCTTTCTTT,CASTPTGAWTEAFF
TRBJ2-5,TRBV5-8,NA,NA,TGTGCCAGCAGCCGCTACAGGACACAAGAGACCCAGTACTTC,CASSRYRTQETQYF
TRBJ1-6,TRBV7-9,NA,TRBD1,TGTGCCAGCAGCTTAGCCCGGGGACAGGGGTTAAATTCACCCCTCCACTTT,CASSLARGQGLNSPLHF
TRBJ1-1,TRBV29-1,NA,NA,TGCAGCGTTGGGCCGCAGAACACTGAAGCTTTCTTT,CSVGPQNTEAFF
TRBJ2-7,TRBV25-1,NA,TRBD2,TGTGCCAGCAGTAAGGCTAGCGGGAGTTACGAGCAGTACTTC,CASSKASGSYEQYF
TRBJ1-2,TRBV7-9,NA,NA,TGTGCCAGCGGAACGGCAGGGATGAACTATGGCTACACCTTC,CASGTAGMNYGYTF
TRBJ2-7,TRBV5-1,NA,TRBD1,TGCGCCAGCAGCTTGGACGGGACAGCCTCCTACGAGCAGTACTTC,CASSLDGTASYEQYF
TRBJ1-2,TRBV5-4,NA,TRBD1,TGTGCCAGCAGCTCGACAGGGGGTGAGGATGGCTACACCTTC,CASSSTGGEDGYTF
TRBJ1-6,TRBV6-1,few,TRBD1,TGTGCCAGCAGTGATGCCCACAGGGGGCTAGGATCACCCCTCCACTTT,CASSDAHRGLGSPLHF
TRBJ1-3,TRBV2,NA,TRBD1,TGTGCCAGCAGCGGACAGGGCTCTGGAAACACCATATATTTT,CASSGQGSGNTIYF